The present T cell receptor (beta chain) was sequenced within a study of molecular identifiers for immune sequencing clone quantification. Points from the study as a whole: In naive cells, under 1% of molecules belonged to clones above 20 RNA copies, against over 98% in effector cells.

CDR3 length equals 14 residues. Germline-derived CDR1 and CDR2 are MDHEN and SYDVKM. J lost 9 bases, V lost 6 bases, and 11 bases had no gene match. A word on this clonotype: The antigen is unknown. This may be a read error, as it is one base from a much larger clone.

A single record per CDR3 protein comes from TCRdb applying MiXCR to the PCR reads. The top ten clones hold under 1.4% of a sample with about 35,000 distinct CDR3 sequences, about 18% of them seen once. The chain recombines TRBV28 with TRBJ1-5, with TRBD1 identical over 7 bases. The receptor comes from a human donor in good health. Some libraries in this study had Jurkat cell RNA spiked in. Sequences were obtained from naive CD8+ T cells from blood, with Jurkat cell RNA spiked in. Subset reported: FACS-sorted CD8+CD4-CCR7+CD45RA+ naive T cells. CDR3 protein: CASSLGQEVGPQHF. The CDR3 DNA follows: TGTGCCAGCAGCCTAGGACAGGAGGTAGGGCCCCAGCATTTT.